The entry below describes one T cell receptor beta chain. A much more abundant neighbour one base away suggests this may be a read error. This entry is derived from a study of shared clonotypes between healthy human individuals. Trimming pared 1 base from V and 1 base from J, leaving 4 bases between. CDR1 is SGHAT and CDR2 is FQNNGV in the germline V gene. The CDR3 has 13 amino acids. This table comes from immunoSEQ multiplex PCR, and its TCRdb copy is limited to in-frame clones, with some not included. The sample lists roughly 1 million clones, roughly 75% occurring once. This sequence joins TRBV11-2 and TRBJ1-1; D not resolved. The TCR sequence derives from a man in his late teens or twenties in good health. The sequenced sample was memory CD4+ T cells sorted from blood. As for subset: CD45RA-negative fraction. The CDR3 sequence: CASSLGENTEAFF. DNA of the CDR3: TGTGCCAGCAGCTTAGGGGAGAACACTGAAGCTTTCTTT.